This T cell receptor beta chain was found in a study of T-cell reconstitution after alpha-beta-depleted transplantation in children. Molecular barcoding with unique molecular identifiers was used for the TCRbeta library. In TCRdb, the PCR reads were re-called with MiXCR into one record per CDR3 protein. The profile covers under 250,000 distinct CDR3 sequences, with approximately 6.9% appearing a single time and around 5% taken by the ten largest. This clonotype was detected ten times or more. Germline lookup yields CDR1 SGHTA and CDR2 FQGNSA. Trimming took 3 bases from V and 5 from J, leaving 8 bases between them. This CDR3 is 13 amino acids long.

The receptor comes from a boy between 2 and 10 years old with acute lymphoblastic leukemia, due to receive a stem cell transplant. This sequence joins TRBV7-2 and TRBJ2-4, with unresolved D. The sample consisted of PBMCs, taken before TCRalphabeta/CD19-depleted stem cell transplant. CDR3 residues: CASSFDAQNIQYF. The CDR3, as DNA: TGTGCCAGCAGCTTTGACGCCCAAAACATTCAGTACTTC.